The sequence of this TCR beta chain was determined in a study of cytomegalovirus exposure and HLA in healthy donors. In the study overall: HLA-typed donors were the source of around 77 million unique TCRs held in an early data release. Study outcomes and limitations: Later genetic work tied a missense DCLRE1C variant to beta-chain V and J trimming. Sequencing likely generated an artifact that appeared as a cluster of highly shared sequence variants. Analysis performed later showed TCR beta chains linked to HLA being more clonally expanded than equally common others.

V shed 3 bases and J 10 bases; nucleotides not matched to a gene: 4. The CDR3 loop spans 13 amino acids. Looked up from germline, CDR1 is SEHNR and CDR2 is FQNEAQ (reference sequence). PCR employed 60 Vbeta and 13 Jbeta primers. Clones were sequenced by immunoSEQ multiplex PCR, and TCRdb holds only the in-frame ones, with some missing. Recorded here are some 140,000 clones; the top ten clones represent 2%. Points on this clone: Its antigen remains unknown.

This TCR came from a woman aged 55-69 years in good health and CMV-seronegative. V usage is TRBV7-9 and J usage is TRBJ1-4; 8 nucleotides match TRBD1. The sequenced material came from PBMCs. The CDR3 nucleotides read TGTGCCAGCAGCTTGCAGGGGGCGGTAAAACTGTTTTTT. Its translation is CASSLQGAVKLFF.